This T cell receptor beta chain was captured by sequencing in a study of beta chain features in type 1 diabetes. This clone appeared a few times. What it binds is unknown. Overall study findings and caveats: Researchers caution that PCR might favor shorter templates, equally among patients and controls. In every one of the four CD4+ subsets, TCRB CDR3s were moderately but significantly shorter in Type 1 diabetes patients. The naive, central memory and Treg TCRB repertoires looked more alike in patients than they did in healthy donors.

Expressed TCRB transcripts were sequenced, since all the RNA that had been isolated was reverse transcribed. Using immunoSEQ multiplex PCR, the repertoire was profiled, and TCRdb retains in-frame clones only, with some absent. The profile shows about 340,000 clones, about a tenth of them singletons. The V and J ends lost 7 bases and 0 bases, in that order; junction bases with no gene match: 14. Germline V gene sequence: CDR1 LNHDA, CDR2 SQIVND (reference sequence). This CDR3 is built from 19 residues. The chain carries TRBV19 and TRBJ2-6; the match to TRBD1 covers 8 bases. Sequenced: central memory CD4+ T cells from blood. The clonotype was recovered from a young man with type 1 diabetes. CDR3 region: CASTFRGTGTSSGANVLTF. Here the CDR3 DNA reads TGTGCCAGTACCTTCCGGGGGACAGGTACCTCCTCTGGGGCCAACGTCCTGACTTTC.